These 20 T cell receptor beta chains originate from one sample sequenced in a study of blood T cell repertoires in COVID-19. The repertoire was sequenced with immunoSEQ multiplex PCR; TCRdb's copy has only in-frame clones and lacks some. The sample consists of 180,000 or so clones, approximately 83% of them appearing once. Sample: PBMCs or T cells enriched from blood (not recorded which). The receptors come from an older woman who had recovered from COVID-19.

The chain carries TRBV11-2 and TRBJ2-7; 9 nucleotides line up with TRBD1. V shed 8 bases and J 6 bases; nucleotides not matched to a gene: 8. This CDR3 is built from 13 residues. Germline CDR1 reads SGHAT; CDR2 reads FQNNGV. CDR3 protein: CASAPGQGGEQYF. CDR3 in DNA: TGTGCCAGCGCCCCGGGACAGGGAGGCGAGCAGTACTTC.

This clone has a single count. This sequence joins TRBV4-1 and TRBJ2-3; D is perhaps TRBD2 (5 bases). V lost 4 bases, J lost 6 bases, and 20 bases lay in between. The germline gives CDR1 MGHRA, CDR2 YSYEKL. This CDR3 has 16 amino acids. The CDR3 sequence: CASSPLGGAVSDTQYF. The DNA for the CDR3 is TGCGCCAGCAGCCCACTAGGAGGAGCGGTTTCGGATACGCAGTATTTT.

The V and J genes are TRBV7-9 and TRBJ2-1; a weak D match, TRBD2 (5 bases). The germline V and J ends were trimmed by 7 bases and 8 bases, with 12 bases remaining between them. This CDR3 has 12 residues. In germline, CDR1 is SEHNR, CDR2 FQNEAQ (reference sequence). The DNA for the CDR3 is TGTGCCAGCACAATACTAGATCATGAGCAGTTCTTC. Residues: CASTILDHEQFF. The variable domain in full, completed from reference TRBV7-9 and TRBJ2-1, reads DTGVSQNPRHKITKRGQNVTFRCDPISEHNRLYWYRQTLGQGPEFLTYFQNEAQLEKSRLLSDRFSAERPKGSFSTLEIQRTEQGDSAMYLCASTILDHEQFFGPGTRLTVL.

The V call is TRBV4-1, the J call TRBJ1-5, with D tentatively TRBD1 (6 bases). The CDR3 contains 16 residues. Trimming stripped 3 bases from V and 3 bases from J, with 15 bases between. Germline loops: CDR1 MGHRA, CDR2 YSYEKL. The CDR3 bases are TGCGCCAGCAGCCAGCACAGGGTAAGGACCAATCAGCCCCAGCATTTT. It codes for CASSQHRVRTNQPQHF.

The J gene is TRBJ1-6, the V gene TRBV29-1; TRBD1 matches at 10 bases. Germline CDR1 and CDR2: SQVTM and ANQGSEA. V lost 7 bases and J lost 6; bases outside the gene matches: 3. The CDR3 sequence is 13 residues long. The CDR3 DNA is TGCAGCGCCCGGGACAGGGGTAATTCACCCCTCCACTTT. Translating gives CSARDRGNSPLHF.

This chain joins TRBV9 and TRBJ1-1; 12 nucleotides align to TRBD1. The V gene's germline CDR1 is SGDLS and CDR2 YYNGEE. The CDR3 length is 16 residues. The ends lost 0 bases at V and 5 bases at J; junction bases unmatched: 5. The CDR3 nucleotides read TGTGCCAGCAGCGTAGAACCGGGACAGGGGGCAACTGAAGCTTTCTTT. Translating gives CASSVEPGQGATEAFF.

This chain joins TRBV7-8 and TRBJ1-5; D is ambiguous. Germline loops: CDR1 SGHVS, CDR2 FQNEAQ. There are 14 residues in the CDR3. V was cut by 1 base and J by 4 bases, with 8 bases left in between. CDR3 in amino acids: CASSLVRENQPQHF. The CDR3 region has the DNA TGTGCCAGCAGCTTAGTACGTGAGAATCAGCCCCAGCATTTT.

The chain carries TRBV2 and TRBJ2-5; 7 nucleotides line up with TRBD1. V shed 11 bases, J shed 5 bases, and the junction held 11 bases outside the gene matches. This CDR3 has 13 residues. The germline CDR1 and CDR2 sequences are SNHLY and FYNNEI. Written as DNA, the CDR3 is TGTGCCGGGGGAACAGGGGATCAGGAGACCCAGTACTTC. Translation gives CAGGTGDQETQYF.

The chain carries TRBV24-1 and TRBJ2-1, with 9 bases matching TRBD1. The germline gives CDR1 KGHDR, CDR2 SFDVKD. V shed 5 bases and J 8 bases; nucleotides not matched to a gene: 9. The CDR3 contains 15 residues. CDR3 sequence reads: CATSASQQGADEQFF. CDR3 coding DNA: TGTGCCACCAGTGCATCCCAACAGGGGGCCGATGAGCAGTTCTTC.

The chain is built from TRBV18 and TRBJ1-2; TRBD1 matches at 10 bases. Per germline, CDR1 KGHSH and CDR2 LQKENI. Trimming cost V 3 bases and J 8 bases; bases outside gene matches: 9. CDR3 length: 15 amino acids. The CDR3 reads CASSPVGTGDLGYTF. DNA for the CDR3: TGTGCCAGCTCACCGGTCGGGACAGGGGATTTGGGCTACACCTTC.

This clone occurred a few times. The CDR3 protein is CASTIAKTQYF. The CDR3 DNA sequence: TGTGCCAGCACCATTGCTAAGACCCAGTACTTC. The chain joins TRBV2 to TRBJ2-5; no firm D call. Trimming left V 7 bases short and J 6 bases short, with 9 bases between. CDR3 length: 11 amino acids. The germline CDR1 and CDR2 sequences are SNHLY and FYNNEI. The full variable domain, with the rest looked up from reference TRBV2 and TRBJ2-5, is EPEVTQTPSHQVTQMGQEVILRCVPISNHLYFYWYRQILGQKVEFLVSFYNNEISEKSEIFDDQFSVERPDGSNFTLKIRSTKLEDSAMYFCASTIAKTQYFGPGTRLLVL.

The chain combines TRBV16 with TRBJ2-2, with D perhaps TRBD1 (5 bases). The CDR3 spans 14 residues. The V gene's germline CDR1 is KGHSY and CDR2 FQNENV. Deletions cut 4 bases from V and 10 bases from J, with 16 bases between. DNA of the CDR3: TGTGCCAGCAGCCGTGTCAGGGCTGACGTGGAGCTGTTTTTT. It translates to CASSRVRADVELFF.

This chain connects TRBV7-8 to TRBJ1-2, with 7 bases that match TRBD1. The CDR3 contains 14 residues. Looked up from germline, CDR1 is SGHVS and CDR2 is FQNEAQ. V was clipped by 5 bases and J by 3 bases; unmatched bases: 6. CDR3 region: CASSQPGQDYGYTF. CDR3 nucleotide sequence: TGTGCCAGCAGCCAACCCGGACAGGACTATGGCTACACCTTC. The whole variable domain, remainder taken from reference TRBV7-8 and TRBJ1-2, is GAGVSQSPRYKVAKRGQDVALRCDPISGHVSLFWYQQALGQGPEFLTYFQNEAQLDKSGLPSDRFFAERPEGSVSTLKIQRTQQEDSAVYLCASSQPGQDYGYTFGSGTRLTVV.

The V and J genes are TRBV7-9 and TRBJ1-2; TRBD1 is a possible D gene (6 bases). The germline V gene has CDR1 SEHNR and CDR2 FQNEAQ (reference sequence). The ends were cut back, 1 base at V and 6 bases at J, with 15 bases in the middle. The CDR3 has 15 amino acids. This CDR3 reads CASSLDHREGDGYTF. DNA for the CDR3: TGTGCCAGCAGCTTAGATCACAGGGAAGGGGATGGCTACACCTTC.

This chain connects TRBV6-5 to TRBJ1-4, with D possibly TRBD1 on 5 matching bases. The CDR3 is made up of 14 amino acids. Germline V gene lookup returns CDR1 MNHEY and CDR2 SVGAGI. V was cut by 5 bases and J by 7 bases, with 14 bases left in between. CDR3 sequence: CASSTGQGVEKLFF. The CDR3 DNA sequence: TGTGCCAGCAGTACCGGACAAGGGGTTGAAAAACTGTTTTTT.

The chain links TRBV6-5 to TRBJ2-7; 7 bases map to TRBD1. V shed 6 bases and J 1 base; nucleotides not matched to a gene: 9. The CDR3 totals 15 residues. Germline loops: CDR1 MNHEY, CDR2 SVGAGI. The CDR3 DNA is TGTGCCAGCAGAACCCCGGGACAGTATTCCTACGAGCAGTACTTC. This encodes CASRTPGQYSYEQYF.

CDR3 bases: TGTGCCAGTAGGTACGGTGGAGGCTCTGGAAACACCATATATTTT. Its protein is CASRYGGGSGNTIYF. The chain uses TRBV19 and TRBJ1-3; no firm D call. This CDR3 is 15 amino acids long. Germline CDR1 and CDR2: LNHDA and SQIVND (reference sequence). Trimming left V 6 bases short and J 0 bases short, with 12 bases between.

V gene TRBV19 combines with J gene TRBJ1-2; D perhaps matches TRBD1 (6 bases). V was pared by 8 bases and J by 5 bases, with 9 bases between. In germline, CDR1 is LNHDA, CDR2 SQIVND (reference sequence). The CDR3 has 11 amino acids. CDR3 nucleotides: TGTGCCAGTCAACAGGGATATGGCTACACCTTC. Translation gives CASQQGYGYTF.

The rearrangement links TRBV2 to TRBJ2-7; possibly TRBD2 for D (6 bases). Germline CDR1 is SNHLY and CDR2 is FYNNEI. The V end lost 3 bases, the J end lost 3 bases, and 9 bases lay between the germline ends. CDR3 length equals 13 residues. The CDR3 region has the DNA TGTGCCAGCAGTGAGGAGGGGTTCTACGAGCAGTACTTC. It encodes CASSEEGFYEQYF. Looking up the rest from reference TRBV2 and TRBJ2-7 gives the full variable domain: EPEVTQTPSHQVTQMGQEVILRCVPISNHLYFYWYRQILGQKVEFLVSFYNNEISEKSEIFDDQFSVERPDGSNFTLKIRSTKLEDSAMYFCASSEEGFYEQYFGPGTRLTVT.

This clone has more than one count but fewer than ten. This chain connects TRBV5-4 to TRBJ2-7; TRBD1 agrees at 11 bases. There are 16 residues in the CDR3. J lost 7 bases, V lost 3 bases, and 12 bases had no gene match. The germline V gene encodes CDR1 SGHNT and CDR2 YYREEE (reference sequence). For the CDR3, the DNA is TGTGCCAGCAGCTCTCTCCAGGGACAGGGGGTCAGTGAGCAGTACTTC. This encodes CASSSLQGQGVSEQYF.